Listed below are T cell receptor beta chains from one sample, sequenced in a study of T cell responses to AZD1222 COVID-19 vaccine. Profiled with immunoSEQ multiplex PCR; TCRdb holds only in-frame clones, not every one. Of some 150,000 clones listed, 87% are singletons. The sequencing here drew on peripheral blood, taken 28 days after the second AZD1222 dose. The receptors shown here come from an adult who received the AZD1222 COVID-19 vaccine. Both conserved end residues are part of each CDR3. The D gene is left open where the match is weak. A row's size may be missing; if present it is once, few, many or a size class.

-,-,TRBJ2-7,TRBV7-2,CASSLGVAVGAYEQYF,TGTGCCAGCAGCTTAGGGGTCGCGGTGGGGGCCTACGAGCAGTACTTC
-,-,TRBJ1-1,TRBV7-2,CASSLAGGRNTEAFF,TGTGCCAGCAGCTTAGCCGGCGGGAGGAACACTGAAGCTTTCTTT
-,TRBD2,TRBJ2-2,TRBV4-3,CASSQDPGGGTGELFF,TGCGCCAGCAGCCAAGATCCGGGAGGGGGCACCGGGGAGCTGTTTTTT
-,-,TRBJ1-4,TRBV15,CATSRGGALEKLFF,TGTGCCACCAGCAGAGGTGGGGCGCTAGAAAAACTGTTTTTT
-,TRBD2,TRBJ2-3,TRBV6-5,CASSLAAGTDTQYF,TGTGCCAGCAGTCTAGCGGCAGGCACAGATACGCAGTATTTT
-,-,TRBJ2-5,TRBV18,CASSPDELGTQYF,TGTGCCAGCTCACCGGACGAGTTGGGGACCCAGTACTTC
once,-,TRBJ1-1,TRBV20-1,CSASLMVVGEAFF,TGCAGTGCTAGTCTGATGGTGGTGGGTGAAGCTTTCTTT
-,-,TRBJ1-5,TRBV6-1,CASSDWNYSNQPQHF,TGTGCCAGCAGTGATTGGAATTATAGCAATCAGCCCCAGCATTTT
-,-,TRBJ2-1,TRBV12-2,CASRPYGGDEQFF,TGTGCAAGTCGTCCCTATGGGGGAGATGAGCAGTTCTTC
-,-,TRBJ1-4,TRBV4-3,CASSQATGKGSNEKLFF,TGCGCCAGCAGCCAAGCCACAGGGAAAGGGTCTAATGAAAAACTGTTTTTT
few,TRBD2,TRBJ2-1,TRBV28,CASSLVSGSGEQFF,TGTGCCAGCAGTTTGGTTAGCGGGAGCGGTGAGCAGTTCTTC
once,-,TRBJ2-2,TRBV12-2,CASRTRGLAGGTLFTGELFF,TGTGCAAGTCGCACCCGGGGACTAGCGGGAGGTACCCTTTTCACCGGGGAGCTGTTTTTT
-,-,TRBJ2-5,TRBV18,CASSPGETQYF,TGTGCCAGCTCACCAGGAGAGACCCAGTACTTC
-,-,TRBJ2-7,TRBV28,CASSSYRTGSYEQYF,TGTGCCAGCAGTTCCTATCGGACGGGGTCCTACGAGCAGTACTTC
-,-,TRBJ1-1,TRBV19,CASSIRVDTEAFF,TGTGCCAGTAGTATTCGGGTCGATACTGAAGCTTTCTTT
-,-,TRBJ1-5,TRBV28,CASSLSSVGNQPQHF,TGTGCCAGCAGTTTGAGTTCCGTTGGCAATCAGCCCCAGCATTTT
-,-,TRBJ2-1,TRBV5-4,CASSPHGLGLSSYNEQFF,TGTGCCAGCAGCCCACACGGACTGGGCCTCAGCTCCTACAATGAGCAGTTCTTC
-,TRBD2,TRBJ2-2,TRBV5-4,CASSQSGRGGIGELFF,TGTGCCAGCAGCCAAAGCGGGAGGGGAGGTATCGGGGAGCTGTTTTTT
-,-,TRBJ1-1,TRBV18,CASSPDSQNTEAFF,TGTGCCAGCTCGCCGGACAGCCAGAACACTGAAGCTTTCTTT
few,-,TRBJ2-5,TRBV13,CASSSQDQETQYF,TGTGCCAGCAGCTCTCAGGACCAAGAGACCCAGTACTTC
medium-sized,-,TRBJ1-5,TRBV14,CASSQGGMKNQPQHF,TGTGCCAGCAGCCAAGGGGGCATGAAGAATCAGCCCCAGCATTTT
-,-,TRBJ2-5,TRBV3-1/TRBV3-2,CASSQGPGAQETQYF,TGTGCCAGCAGCCAAGGTCCCGGGGCCCAAGAGACCCAGTACTTC
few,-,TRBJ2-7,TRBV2,CASSVGQNLGEQYF,TGTGCCAGCAGTGTCGGACAGAACCTCGGCGAGCAGTACTTC
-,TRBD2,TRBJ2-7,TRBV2,CASRRTSGYEQYF,TGTGCCAGCAGGCGGACTAGCGGCTACGAGCAGTACTTC
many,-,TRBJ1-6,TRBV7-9,CATEESSYNSPLHF,TGTGCCACCGAGGAGAGCTCCTATAATTCACCCCTCCACTTT
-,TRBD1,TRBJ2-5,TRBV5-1,CASSLARTGGETQYF,TGCGCCAGCAGCTTGGCTAGAACAGGGGGGGAGACCCAGTACTTC
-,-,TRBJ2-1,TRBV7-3,CASSPSVFRSYNEQFF,TGTGCCAGCAGCCCCTCGGTGTTCAGGTCCTACAATGAGCAGTTCTTC
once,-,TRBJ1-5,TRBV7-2,CASSMTRGSLQPQHF,TGTGCCAGCAGCATGACCCGGGGGAGCCTCCAGCCCCAGCATTTT
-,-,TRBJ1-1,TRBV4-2,CASSQDGGGNTEAFF,TGTGCCAGCAGCCAAGATGGGGGCGGGAACACTGAAGCTTTCTTT
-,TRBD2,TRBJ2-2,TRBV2,CASGQVAGGKTGELFF,TGTGCCAGCGGCCAGGTAGCGGGAGGAAAAACCGGGGAGCTGTTTTTT
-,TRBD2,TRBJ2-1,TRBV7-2,CASSFSGSVNEQFF,TGTGCCAGCAGCTTTAGCGGGAGTGTAAATGAGCAGTTCTTC
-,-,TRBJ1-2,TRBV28,CASSLGREPRYTF,TGTGCCAGCAGTTTGGGCAGGGAGCCTCGCTACACCTTC
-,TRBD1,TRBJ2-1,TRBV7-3,CASSLWTGPNNEQFF,TGTGCCAGCAGCTTATGGACAGGGCCCAACAATGAGCAGTTCTTC
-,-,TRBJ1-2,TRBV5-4,CASTTTLGEGYTF,TGTGCCAGCACCACGACTTTGGGAGAAGGCTACACCTTC